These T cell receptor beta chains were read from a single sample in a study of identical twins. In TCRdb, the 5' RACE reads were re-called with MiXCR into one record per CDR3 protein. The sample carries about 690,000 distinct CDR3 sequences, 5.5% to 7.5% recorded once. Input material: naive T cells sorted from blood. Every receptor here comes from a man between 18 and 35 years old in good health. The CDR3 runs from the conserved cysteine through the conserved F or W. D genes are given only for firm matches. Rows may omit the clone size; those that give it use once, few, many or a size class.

CDR3aa: CASSQSGTGFGEQYF
CDR3nt: TGCGCCAGCAGCCAATCCGGGACAGGGTTCGGCGAGCAGTACTTC
j_gene: TRBJ2-7
d_gene: TRBD1
v_gene: TRBV4-1
abundance: -

CDR3aa: CASSFRGGADTQYF
CDR3nt: TGTGCCAGCAGTTTTAGAGGGGGGGCAGATACGCAGTATTTT
j_gene: TRBJ2-3
d_gene: -
v_gene: TRBV12-3/TRBV12-4
abundance: many

CDR3aa: CASRVGGASQPQHF
CDR3nt: TGTGCCAGCAGGGTGGGGGGAGCCAGTCAGCCCCAGCATTTT
j_gene: TRBJ1-5
d_gene: -
v_gene: TRBV6-2/TRBV6-3
abundance: many

CDR3aa: CASRRDRDSTEAFF
CDR3nt: TGTGCCAGCAGACGCGACAGGGATAGCACTGAAGCTTTCTTT
j_gene: TRBJ1-1
d_gene: TRBD1
v_gene: TRBV3-1
abundance: many

CDR3aa: CASSPHLGVPDTQYF
CDR3nt: TGCGCCAGCAGCCCCCACCTAGGCGTCCCAGATACGCAGTATTTT
j_gene: TRBJ2-3
d_gene: -
v_gene: TRBV4-1
abundance: -

CDR3aa: CASSAVVSDTQYF
CDR3nt: TGTGCCAGCAGCGCCGTAGTTTCAGATACGCAGTATTTT
j_gene: TRBJ2-3
d_gene: -
v_gene: TRBV7-9
abundance: -

CDR3aa: CASSSVSPGYF
CDR3nt: TGTGCCAGCAGTTCCGTCTCACCGGGGTACTTC
j_gene: TRBJ2-7
d_gene: -
v_gene: TRBV27
abundance: many

CDR3aa: CASSTTGVRELFF
CDR3nt: TGCGCCAGCAGCACCACAGGGGTCCGGGAGCTGTTTTTT
j_gene: TRBJ2-2
d_gene: TRBD1
v_gene: TRBV5-1
abundance: many

CDR3aa: CSARLAPRSNEQYF
CDR3nt: TGCAGTGCTAGGCTAGCTCCTAGGAGTAACGAGCAGTACTTC
j_gene: TRBJ2-7
d_gene: -
v_gene: TRBV20-1
abundance: -

CDR3aa: CSATDRAGKTQYF
CDR3nt: TGCAGTGCTACGGACAGGGCGGGAAAGACCCAGTACTTC
j_gene: TRBJ2-5
d_gene: TRBD1
v_gene: TRBV20-1
abundance: many

CDR3aa: CSARAGRGNTEAFF
CDR3nt: TGCAGTGCTAGAGCGGGCAGGGGCAACACTGAAGCTTTCTTT
j_gene: TRBJ1-1
d_gene: -
v_gene: TRBV20-1
abundance: many

CDR3aa: CSAPKGGRAREQYF
CDR3nt: TGCAGTGCCCCTAAAGGCGGGAGGGCCCGCGAGCAGTACTTC
j_gene: TRBJ2-7
d_gene: TRBD2
v_gene: TRBV20-1
abundance: few

CDR3aa: CATSDLTGGVLGNTEAFF
CDR3nt: TGTGCCACCAGTGATTTGACCGGGGGCGTATTGGGGAACACTGAAGCTTTCTTT
j_gene: TRBJ1-1
d_gene: -
v_gene: TRBV24-1
abundance: -

CDR3aa: CASRFQVARHYGYTF
CDR3nt: TGTGCCAGTCGGTTTCAGGTGGCCCGTCACTATGGCTACACCTTC
j_gene: TRBJ1-2
d_gene: -
v_gene: TRBV27
abundance: -

CDR3aa: CASSEEGSNQPQHF
CDR3nt: TGTGCCAGCAGTGAAGAGGGTAGCAATCAGCCCCAGCATTTT
j_gene: TRBJ1-5
d_gene: -
v_gene: TRBV28
abundance: many

CDR3aa: CANHDSGEKLFF
CDR3nt: TGTGCCAACCACGATTCAGGGGAAAAACTGTTTTTT
j_gene: TRBJ1-4
d_gene: -
v_gene: TRBV25-1
abundance: many